The 18 T cell receptor beta chains presented below share a single source sample, sequenced in a study of beta chain features in type 1 diabetes. Since all of the isolated RNA was reverse transcribed, expressed TCRB transcripts were what got sequenced. The assay was immunoSEQ multiplex PCR, and TCRdb's table has in-frame clones only and misses some. The sample holds roughly 40,000 clones; more than 40% are singletons and the top ten take under 0.9%. Sequencing was performed on central memory CD4+ T cells from blood. These receptors all come from a woman between 18 and 30 years old in good health.

In this sample, this clone turned up a few times. The rearrangement links TRBV10-3 to TRBJ1-1; D may be TRBD1 (5 bases). V lost 11 bases to trimming and J lost 4 bases, with 14 bases between them. The CDR3 is 12 amino acids. Germline V CDR1 and CDR2: ENHRY, SYGVKD. CDR3 DNA sequence: TGTGCCTCTGGTCGGGGGTCCACTGAAGCTTTCTTT. This sequence encodes CASGRGSTEAFF.

This clone was observed once. The chain is built from TRBV19 and TRBJ1-2, with D possibly matching TRBD1 (6 bases). Trimming left V 6 bases short and J 5 bases short, with 10 bases between. The CDR3 runs 12 residues. Germline assignment: CDR1 LNHDA and CDR2 SQIVND (reference sequence). CDR3 amino acids: CASREQGYGYTF. CDR3 bases: TGTGCCAGTAGAGAACAGGGATATGGCTACACCTTC.

This clone has just a few counts. The chain combines TRBV30 with TRBJ1-3; 7 bases line up with TRBD1. The CDR3 is 15 amino acids. The V segment lost 1 base and the J segment 11 bases; nucleotides outside the gene matches: 14. Germline V CDR1 and CDR2: GTSNPN, SVGIG (reference sequence). The CDR3 sequence: CAWSATGAVGMAIYF. Written as DNA, the CDR3 is TGTGCCTGGAGTGCCACAGGGGCCGTCGGGATGGCCATATATTTT.

This chain connects TRBV11-2 to TRBJ2-1, with D tentatively TRBD2 (6 bases). CDR3 length equals 15 residues. Per germline, CDR1 SGHAT and CDR2 FQNNGV. Trimming cost V 5 bases and J 2 bases, with 13 bases left between them. CDR3 sequence: CASSIYGGAYNEQFF. DNA of the CDR3: TGTGCCAGCAGCATTTACGGAGGGGCCTACAATGAGCAGTTCTTC.

This clone has only a few counts. V usage is TRBV19 and J usage is TRBJ1-5; the match to TRBD1 covers 10 bases. Trimming removed 10 bases from V and 4 bases from J; junction bases left unmatched: 7. The CDR3 is 14 amino acids. Germline loops: CDR1 LNHDA, CDR2 SQIVND (reference sequence). The CDR3 loop is CATRQGAGNQPQHF. The DNA of the CDR3 is TGTGCCACGCGACAGGGGGCAGGGAATCAGCCCCAGCATTTT.

This clone has only a few counts. The chain joins TRBV6-6 to TRBJ1-5; 11 bases line up with TRBD1. V lost 5 bases to trimming and J lost 4 bases; unmatched junction nucleotides: 4. This CDR3 is 15 amino acids long. Germline lookup yields CDR1 MNHNY and CDR2 SVGAGI (reference sequence). CDR3 DNA: TGTGCCAGCAGTCCTGGGACAGGGGGAAATCAGCCCCAGCATTTT. It yields the protein CASSPGTGGNQPQHF.

The V and J genes are TRBV18 and TRBJ2-1, with a tentative D call TRBD2 (6 bases). There are 15 residues in the CDR3. V was trimmed by 5 bases and J by 3 bases, leaving 14 bases between them. Germline lookup yields CDR1 KGHSH and CDR2 LQKENI. The CDR3 DNA is TGTGCCAGCTCATCAAATTCCGGGGGCTACAATGAGCAGTTCTTC. Its translation: CASSSNSGGYNEQFF.

This clone has just a few counts. The chain has TRBV6-1 and TRBJ1-2, with 7 bases aligning to TRBD1. The germline CDR1 and CDR2 sequences are MNHNS and SASEGT. The CDR3 length is 13 residues. V was clipped by 7 bases and J by 6 bases; unmatched bases: 8. In DNA, the CDR3 is TGTGCCAGCATTCATTCAGGGGGAAATGGCTACACCTTC. The encoded protein is CASIHSGGNGYTF.

This clone was seen a handful of times. This chain joins TRBV4-1 and TRBJ2-3; possibly TRBD1 for D (7 bases). CDR3 size: 14 residues. Germline values: CDR1 MGHRA, CDR2 YSYEKL. The V gene lost 2 bases and the J gene lost 6 bases, with 12 bases spanning the gap. CDR3 DNA sequence: TGCGCCAGCAGCCAAAACTCAGGGGGGGATACGCAGTATTTT. The encoded protein is CASSQNSGGDTQYF.

This chain's CDR3 is CASSDSETFTSGGSVYEQYF. CDR3 bases: TGTGCCAGCAGTGACTCGGAGACCTTTACTAGCGGGGGGTCTGTCTACGAGCAGTACTTC. V usage is TRBV6-4 and J usage is TRBJ2-7; 12 bases agree with TRBD2. J was trimmed by 3 bases and V by 0 bases; bases with no gene match: 15. The germline V gene encodes CDR1 MRHNA and CDR2 SNTAGT. CDR3 length equals 20 residues.

V and J are TRBV6-5 and TRBJ1-2; possibly TRBD1 for D (6 bases). Per the germline V gene, CDR1 is MNHEY and CDR2 is SVGAGI. Trimming left V 5 bases short and J 4 bases short, with 17 bases between. This CDR3 region has 15 residues. This chain's CDR3 is CASSPGGGWSYGYTF. The DNA of the CDR3 is TGTGCCAGCAGTCCCGGGGGGGGCTGGAGCTATGGCTACACCTTC.

V usage is TRBV4-2 and J usage is TRBJ1-2, with 10 positions matching TRBD1. The V gene's germline CDR1 is LGHNA and CDR2 YNFKEQ. V lost 0 bases, J lost 6 bases, and 7 bases stayed unmatched. CDR3 size: 16 residues. CDR3 region: CASSQDLGQGYNGYTF. The CDR3 region has the DNA TGTGCCAGCAGCCAAGATTTGGGACAGGGGTATAATGGCTACACCTTC.

J is TRBJ2-1 and V is TRBV5-1; 12 bases are shared with TRBD1. Germline V CDR1 and CDR2: SGHRS, YFSETQ. This CDR3 is 16 amino acids long. Trimming at V came to 3 bases and at J to 7 bases, leaving 8 bases not matched to a gene. The CDR3 region is CASSYTGTGGGNEQFF. In DNA form, the CDR3 reads TGCGCCAGCAGCTATACCGGGACAGGGGGCGGAAATGAGCAGTTCTTC.

J is TRBJ2-1 and V is TRBV9, with 10 bases fitting TRBD2. Losses at the gene ends were 5 bases for V and 7 bases for J; bases not matched to a gene: 15. CDR1 and CDR2 (germline): SGDLS, YYNGEE. The CDR3 length is 17 residues. Written as DNA, the CDR3 is TGTGCCAGCAGTCCCTTCGGGGTAGCGGGGGGTAGGAATGAGCAGTTCTTC. Encoded protein: CASSPFGVAGGRNEQFF.

This clone was seen more than once but under ten times. This chain links TRBV30 with TRBJ1-1; a possible D gene is TRBD1 (5 bases). CDR3 length equals 16 residues. Germline V lookup: CDR1 GTSNPN, CDR2 SVGIG (reference sequence). V was cut by 2 bases and J by 6 bases, with 22 bases left in between. CDR3 coding DNA: TGTGCCTGGAGTCAACACGCCTCAGGGCTAGGGGCTGAAGCTTTCTTT. The encoded protein is CAWSQHASGLGAEAFF.

J is TRBJ2-7 and V is TRBV30; D is undetermined. The CDR3 loop spans 13 amino acids. V was pared by 2 bases and J by 0 bases, with 8 bases between. The germline V gene has CDR1 GTSNPN and CDR2 SVGIG (reference sequence). The CDR3 DNA reads as TGTGCCTGGAGTCAAGATAGCTCCTACGAGCAGTACTTC. It specifies CAWSQDSSYEQYF.

This chain joins TRBV5-1 and TRBJ2-5; possible D gene TRBD1, 6 bases. Trimming cost V 1 base and J 1 base, with 11 bases left between them. Per germline, CDR1 SGHRS and CDR2 YFSETQ. The CDR3 length is 15 residues. The CDR3 spells CASSLSGTPQETQYF. The CDR3 DNA sequence: TGCGCCAGCAGCTTGTCTGGGACACCCCAAGAGACCCAGTACTTC.

This clone was observed a handful of times. The rearrangement links TRBV15 to TRBJ1-2, with 7 bases lining up with TRBD1. V lost 1 base to trimming and J lost 8 bases; unmatched junction nucleotides: 7. The CDR3 has 14 residues. Germline CDR1 LNHNV, CDR2 YYDKDF (reference sequence). CDR3 protein: CATSRVRQGGGYTF. The CDR3 bases are TGTGCCACCAGCAGAGTAAGGCAGGGGGGCGGCTACACCTTC.